The rows below give T cell receptor beta chains drawn from one sample of a study of blood T cell repertoires in COVID-19. TCRdb keeps only in-frame clones here, not all; method: immunoSEQ multiplex PCR. The profile covers some 93,000 clones, with 80% to 90% appearing a single time and around 19% taken by the ten largest. The sample consisted of peripheral blood. These receptors were taken from a woman older than 75 with acute or convalescent COVID-19. Both conserved end residues are part of each CDR3. The D gene is left open where the match is weak. A row's size may be missing; if present it is once, few, many or a size class.

j_call d_call clone_size v_call cdr3_nt cdr3_aa
TRBJ1-2 - - TRBV3-1/TRBV3-2 TGTGCCAGCAGCCATAAAGGGTGGACATCCGAACACTATGGCTACACCTTC CASSHKGWTSEHYGYTF
TRBJ1-6 - - TRBV4-1 TGCGCCAGCAGCCAAGATCCATCTAGCTCCCTCAACTCACCCCTCCACTTT CASSQDPSSSLNSPLHF
TRBJ2-3 TRBD2 - TRBV19 TGTGCCAGTAGTATGGCGTCGCTAGCGGGGAGAAACACAGATACGCAGTATTTT CASSMASLAGRNTDTQYF
TRBJ1-1 TRBD1 few TRBV19 TGTGCCAGTAGTATAGATTGGAGCGTGACAGGGCCTCTTACTGAAGCTTTCTTT CASSIDWSVTGPLTEAFF
TRBJ2-7 TRBD1 - TRBV18 TGTGCCAGCTCACCAAGGGGAGTCGGGGACAGGGCTTCTGAGCAGTACTTC CASSPRGVGDRASEQYF
TRBJ1-4 - - TRBV12-3/TRBV12-4 TGTGCCAGCACGGCAGGGACTAATGAAAAACTGTTTTTT CASTAGTNEKLFF
TRBJ1-4 - - TRBV20-1 TGCAGTGCTACCAGATATGAAAAACTGTTTTTT CSATRYEKLFF
TRBJ2-5 TRBD2 - TRBV10-3 TGTGCCGCACGGTCTAGCGGGCAAGAGACCCAGTACTTC CAARSSGQETQYF
TRBJ1-2 - - TRBV6-6 TGTGCCAGCACGGGGTTTTGGACCCTCTCTAACTATGGCTACACCTTC CASTGFWTLSNYGYTF
TRBJ2-5 TRBD1 - TRBV4-1 TGCGCCAGCAGCCTCCCAGGGGGCGCCGAGACCCAGTACTTC CASSLPGGAETQYF
TRBJ2-4 TRBD1 - TRBV5-4 TGTGCCAGCAGCAATCTGGGACAGGGGAGAAACATTCAGTACTTT CASSNLGQGRNIQYF
TRBJ2-2 - - TRBV11-3 TGTGCCAGCAGCTTTGATCCTCTAGAAGGGGGAACCGGGGAGCTGTTTTTT CASSFDPLEGGTGELFF
TRBJ2-7 TRBD1 - TRBV12-5 TGTGCTAGTGGTTTGGGGACAGGGTCGTACGAGCAGTACTTC CASGLGTGSYEQYF
TRBJ2-7 - - TRBV6-5 TGTGCCAGCAACCCCCGGGTCGCCGGCTCCTACGAGCAGTACTTC CASNPRVAGSYEQYF
TRBJ2-2 - - TRBV11-2 TGTGCCAGCAGCTTGTCCCGGTACACCGGGGAGCTGTTTTTT CASSLSRYTGELFF
TRBJ1-3 TRBD1 few TRBV2 TGTGCCAGCAGTGAAGCGAAGACAGGGGTTAGAAACACCATATATTTT CASSEAKTGVRNTIYF
TRBJ2-3 TRBD2 - TRBV10-1 TGCGCCAGCAGTGCCAGGACTAGCGGGGGAACAGATACGCAGTATTTT CASSARTSGGTDTQYF
TRBJ1-6 - - TRBV7-3 TGTGCCAGCAGCCTCGGGGTCGGAAATTCACCCCTCCACTTT CASSLGVGNSPLHF
TRBJ2-7 TRBD1 once TRBV27 TGTGCCAGCAGAGCAAAGGGGGCGCACTATAACTACGAGCAGTACTTC CASRAKGAHYNYEQYF
TRBJ2-4 TRBD1 once TRBV19 TGTGCCAGTAGTACAATGGGACAGGGGGCGGACATTCAGTACTTT CASSTMGQGADIQYF
TRBJ2-3 TRBD2 - TRBV5-1 TGCGCCAGCAGCTTGGCCCTTCGGGGGGGCACAGATACGCAGTATTTT CASSLALRGGTDTQYF
TRBJ2-2 - - TRBV28 TGTGCCAGCAGTTATACGGGGAACACCGGGGAGCTGTTTTTT CASSYTGNTGELFF
TRBJ1-2 - - TRBV6-5 TGTGCCAGCACCAACGAAGGCGGTGGCTACACCTTC CASTNEGGGYTF
TRBJ1-4 - once TRBV6-5 TGTGCCAGCAGGAGAATTTGGGGGGGAGACGAAAAACTGTTTTTT CASRRIWGGDEKLFF
TRBJ2-5 - - TRBV10-2 TGCGCCAGCAGTGAGCCACGGGGTGGGCGAAGGGAGACCCAGTACTTC CASSEPRGGRRETQYF
TRBJ2-7 TRBD2 - TRBV7-9 TGTGCCAGCAGCTATAGAGTGGCGGGGGATTCCTACGAGCAGTACTTC CASSYRVAGDSYEQYF
TRBJ2-1 - - TRBV3-1/TRBV3-2 TGTGCCAGCAGCCAAGGTGGCGGGATTGAGCAGTTCTTC CASSQGGGIEQFF
TRBJ2-5 - - TRBV7-7 TGTGCTAGCAGCTTAGGCGGGACAGCCCAAGAGACCCAGTACTTC CASSLGGTAQETQYF
TRBJ2-2 - - TRBV18 TGTGCCAGCTCACCACAGAGACAGAAGAACACCGGGGAGCTGTTTTTT CASSPQRQKNTGELFF
TRBJ2-7 TRBD2 few TRBV5-4 TGTGCCAGCAGCTCGGGACTAGCGGGGGCCCTGGGCTCCTACGAGCAGTACTTC CASSSGLAGALGSYEQYF
TRBJ1-5 TRBD1 few TRBV10-3 TGTGCCTCCGCAGGGGGGAATCAGCCCCAGCATTTT CASAGGNQPQHF
TRBJ1-5 - - TRBV11-2 TGTGCCAGCAGCCCAGGACAGTCCAATCAGCCCCAGCATTTT CASSPGQSNQPQHF
TRBJ1-1 - - TRBV14 TGTGCCAGCAGCCTATTGAGGAACACTGAAGCTTTCTTT CASSLLRNTEAFF
TRBJ1-3 TRBD1 - TRBV18 TGTGCCAGCTCACCATCACAGGGGGCAAAAGGAAACACCATATATTTT CASSPSQGAKGNTIYF
TRBJ1-2 - - TRBV11-3 TGTGCCAGCAGCTCGAGGAGAGATGGCTACACCTTC CASSSRRDGYTF
TRBJ2-2 - - TRBV27 TGTGCCAGCAGTTTGCGGCAGCTCACCGGGGAGCTGTTTTTT CASSLRQLTGELFF
TRBJ1-1 - - TRBV5-1 TGCGCCAGCAGCTTGTCCCGGGGACAAACTGAAGCTTTCTTT CASSLSRGQTEAFF
TRBJ2-3 - - TRBV7-3 TGTGCCAGCAGCGGGGGGACAGCCCCCAGCGTGGATACGCAGTATTTT CASSGGTAPSVDTQYF
TRBJ1-3 TRBD1 - TRBV3-1/TRBV3-2 TGTGCCAGCAGCCAGGGACAGATCCGAAACACCATATATTTT CASSQGQIRNTIYF
TRBJ2-7 TRBD1 - TRBV5-1 TGCGCCAGCAGCTTCACAGGGGATAGGTACGAGCAGTACTTC CASSFTGDRYEQYF
TRBJ2-7 TRBD2 - TRBV13 TGTGCCAGCAGCTTAGAGGGCTTTGGCGGGGGGTACTACGAGCAGTACTTC CASSLEGFGGGYYEQYF
TRBJ2-5 - once TRBV18 TGTGCCAGCTCACCGGACAGCAAAGAGACCCAGTACTTC CASSPDSKETQYF
TRBJ2-3 - - TRBV5-1 TGCGCCAGCAGCTTGGCGACTAGGGGGGGAGATACGCAGTATTTT CASSLATRGGDTQYF
TRBJ1-5 TRBD1 - TRBV7-9 TGTGCCAGCAGCTTCGGGACAGGGGTCAATCAGCCCCAGCATTTT CASSFGTGVNQPQHF
TRBJ1-2 - - TRBV19 TGTGCCAGTAGCCCAGCTCCTAGGAGTGAGGGCTATGGCTACACCTTC CASSPAPRSEGYGYTF
TRBJ1-2 TRBD1 - TRBV10-3 TGTGCCATAAAACCGGGACAGGGGGCGACTGGCTACACCTTC CAIKPGQGATGYTF
TRBJ1-2 TRBD1 once TRBV27 TGTGCCAGCAGTGCCGGGACAGGGAAAAAAAATGACTATGGCTACACCTTC CASSAGTGKKNDYGYTF
TRBJ1-1 TRBD1 - TRBV5-1 TGCGCCAGCAGCACCGGACAGGTCACAGGGGCTTTCTTT CASSTGQVTGAFF
TRBJ2-6 TRBD1 - TRBV3-1/TRBV3-2 TGTGCCAGCAGCCTACAGGACAGGGGAACTGGGGCCAACGTCCTGACTTTC CASSLQDRGTGANVLTF
TRBJ1-2 - - TRBV30 TGTGCCTGGAGGGCCAATCCGCCTTATGGCTACACCTTC CAWRANPPYGYTF
TRBJ1-2 TRBD1 - TRBV12-3/TRBV12-4 TGTGCCAGCAGCCTTCGACAGGGTAGAGGCTACACCTTC CASSLRQGRGYTF
TRBJ2-6 - - TRBV21-1 TGTGCCAGCAGCAGGGCCACAGGCGCTGGGGCCAACGTCCTGACTTTC CASSRATGAGANVLTF
TRBJ1-4 - - TRBV5-1 TGCGCCAGCAGCTTGGACACGAATGAAAAACTGTTTTTT CASSLDTNEKLFF
TRBJ1-2 TRBD1 once TRBV5-4 TGTGCCAGCAGCCTCGACAGGGGGCAGGTCTATGGCTACACCTTC CASSLDRGQVYGYTF
TRBJ2-2 - - TRBV19 TGTGCCAGTAGTATGCCAAGAATCCCGGGCACCGGGGAGCTGTTTTTT CASSMPRIPGTGELFF